Sequencing of this TCR beta chain was carried out in a study of control samples from healthy donors and cancer patients. Method: immunoSEQ multiplex PCR; TCRdb's copy keeps in-frame clones and lacks some. The sample lists about 160,000 clones; nearly 96% were seen once. V shed 0 bases, J shed 3 bases, and the junction held 8 bases outside the gene matches. Germline V gives CDR1 LGHNA, CDR2 YNFKEQ. This CDR3 comprises 18 residues. The sample taken for sequencing was blood. The chain employs TRBV4-2 and TRBJ1-6, with TRBD1 matching over 7 bases. This clonotype was sampled from a woman aged 25-40 years in good health. DNA of the CDR3: TGTGCCAGCAGCCAAGATTTCACCCGACAGGGCTATAATTCACCCCTCCACTTT. Translating gives CASSQDFTRQGYNSPLHF.